The T cell receptor (beta chain) under discussion was sequenced for a study of CD8 T cells in Susac syndrome. Notes on the study in general: The study conceded that relatively few individuals underwent its TCR sequencing and HLA analysis.

Germline CDR1 reads SEHNR; CDR2 reads FQNEAQ (reference sequence). The CDR3 runs to 12 residues. V was trimmed by 1 base and J by 13 bases, leaving 11 bases between them. In the case of this clonotype: The target antigen is unknown.

Random hexamers primed reverse transcription of about 0.45 to 1 ug RNA. Multiplex PCR with immunoSEQ amplified the TCR beta CDR3 across 54 Vbeta and 13 Jbeta. Via MiXCR, TCRdb re-called the immunoSEQ multiplex PCR reads, giving one row per CDR3 protein. The sample includes about 140,000 distinct CDR3 sequences, over 85% seen only once; the top ten take around 0.29%. Peripheral blood CD8+ and CD4+ T cells were profiled by TCR beta sequencing. TEMRA cells were FACS-enriched, while CD8+ and CD4+ T cells were negatively isolated. The chain joins TRBV7-9 to TRBJ2-1, with D perhaps being TRBD1 or TRBD2 (5 bases each). The TCR was taken from a human donor in good health. The sequenced material came from CD8+ T cells from PBMCs. As DNA, the CDR3 is TGTGCCAGCAGCTTAGTCGGGGACGATCAGTTCTTC. Protein sequence: CASSLVGDDQFF.